Listed below are T cell receptor beta chains from one sample, sequenced in a study of shared clonotypes between healthy human individuals. Sequenced by immunoSEQ multiplex PCR; TCRdb stores in-frame clones only, minus some. Of about 2.4 million clones in the sample, more than 85% were seen once. Source material: naive CD4+ T cells from PBMCs. The receptors stem from a man between 18 and 29 years old in good health. Some clones in this sample may be carry-over from other donors' samples. Each CDR3 is given with its conserved first and last residue. D genes are given only for firm matches. A row's size may be missing; if present it is once, few, many or a size class.

NA	TRBV6-5	TRBD1	TRBJ2-7	CASSYSHRDSSYEQYF	TGTGCCAGCAGTTACTCACACCGGGACAGCTCCTACGAGCAGTACTTC
NA	TRBV6-6	TRBD2	TRBJ2-1	CASNFGSGRGEQFF	TGTGCCAGCAACTTTGGAAGCGGGAGGGGTGAGCAGTTCTTC
once	TRBV27	NA	TRBJ1-1	CASSPRTVYTEAFF	TGTGCCAGCAGTCCCCGGACAGTCTACACTGAAGCTTTCTTT
NA	TRBV2	TRBD1	TRBJ2-2	CASSPRQGIVGELFF	TGTGCCAGCAGTCCGAGACAGGGGATCGTTGGGGAGCTGTTTTTT
NA	TRBV29-1	NA	TRBJ1-2	CSVEEGSLSLGYGYTF	TGCAGCGTTGAAGAGGGGTCTTTGAGCTTGGGGTATGGCTACACCTTC
NA	TRBV30	NA	TRBJ2-7	CAWRPLGAEDPHEQYF	TGTGCCTGGAGGCCACTTGGGGCAGAGGACCCCCACGAGCAGTACTTC
NA	TRBV11-2	NA	TRBJ2-7	CASSRLSYEQYF	TGTGCCAGCAGCCGCCTCTCCTACGAGCAGTACTTC
NA	TRBV5-1	TRBD2	TRBJ2-3	CASSFGRATDTQYF	TGCGCCAGCAGTTTCGGGAGGGCCACAGATACGCAGTATTTT
NA	TRBV2	NA	TRBJ1-2	CASGAGPATGYTF	TGTGCCAGCGGGGCTGGGCCGGCAACGGGCTACACCTTC
NA	TRBV20-1	NA	TRBJ2-1	CSATLAIEQFF	TGCAGTGCTACTTTAGCGATTGAGCAGTTCTTC
NA	TRBV5-4	NA	TRBJ2-7	CASSLVGSGEQYF	TGTGCCAGCAGCTTGGTTGGATCGGGGGAGCAGTACTTC
NA	TRBV5-4	NA	TRBJ1-2	CASSPGSRTYGYTF	TGTGCCAGCAGCCCCGGATCTAGGACCTATGGCTACACCTTC
NA	TRBV5-4	TRBD1	TRBJ2-7	CASSLAGTGIAEQYF	TGTGCCAGCAGCTTGGCCGGGACAGGGATCGCCGAGCAGTACTTC
NA	TRBV4-1	TRBD2	TRBJ2-1	CASSLRGDEQFF	TGCGCCAGCAGCCTTCGGGGGGATGAGCAGTTCTTC
NA	TRBV18	TRBD1	TRBJ2-2	CASSPPRTGPTGELFF	TGTGCCAGCTCACCACCTCGGACAGGACCGACCGGGGAGCTGTTTTTT
NA	TRBV2	NA	TRBJ1-1	CASRNGFDTEAFF	TGTGCCAGCAGGAACGGGTTTGACACTGAAGCTTTCTTT
NA	TRBV12-5	TRBD1	TRBJ2-1	CASGPQGTGGSTRQFF	TGTGCTAGTGGTCCACAAGGGACAGGGGGGTCAACGAGGCAGTTCTTC
NA	TRBV29-1	TRBD1	TRBJ1-1	CSVPTKGAPEAFF	TGCAGCGTTCCTACCAAGGGGGCCCCTGAAGCTTTCTTT